This T cell receptor (beta chain) was sequenced in a study of cytomegalovirus exposure and HLA in healthy donors. Study-wide points: Later analysis suggested most CMV-associated TCR beta chains were HLA-restricted. Association of around 17,000 TCR beta sequences with HLA alleles was found at 0.05 false discovery rate in a later analysis.

On this clone: Its cognate antigen is unknown.

CDR3 length: 16 amino acids. The V gene end was trimmed by 1 base and the J gene end by 3 bases; junction bases not matched to a gene: 6. Looked up from germline, CDR1 is SGHKS and CDR2 is YYEKEE (reference sequence). PCR involved 60 Vbeta and 13 Jbeta primers. Some clones are missing from TCRdb's copy, which holds only in-frame ones; the method was immunoSEQ multiplex PCR. This sample has 250,000 to 350,000 clones, with under 80% found just once. The material sequenced was PBMCs. This chain connects TRBV5-5 to TRBJ2-7; 11 positions agree with TRBD1. The sequence was obtained from a female donor in good health and CMV-seronegative. CDR3 amino acids: CASSLSIGTGGYEQYF. The CDR3 DNA is TGTGCCAGCAGCTTGTCTATAGGGACAGGGGGCTACGAGCAGTACTTC.